The sequence of this TCR beta chain was determined in a study of neoadjuvant anti-PD-1 for oral cavity cancer (TCRdb year 2021). Regarding the complete study: Three to four biweekly doses of nivolumab at 3 mg/kg were mostly administered to patients before curative-intent surgical resection. Patients without progression received a fourth nivolumab dose around day 43 and underwent definitive surgical resection on days 50-56. Under RECIST 1.1, patients with complete response, partial response or stable disease were classed as responders, and patients with progression were classed as non-responders. There were 11 to 13 patients in the parent correlative cohort, and the response rate was roughly 34%. Results and caveats for the whole study, not just this receptor: Higher pretreatment blood Treg/Th17 ratios correlated with higher pretreatment blood TCRbeta clonality and lower post-treatment tumor TCRbeta clonality. Larger post-treatment sizes of preexisting intratumoral clones correlated with greater tumor shrinkage, suggesting expansion of preexisting clones contributed to response. Only three patients per response group were included in the TCR analyses, and the authors called for validation in larger cohorts.

This clone has more than one count but fewer than ten. The antigen it recognizes is unknown. No much larger clone exists at a distance of one base, and base qualities are not known. Deletion took 6 bases off V and 8 bases off J, with a span of 8 bases between the germline ends. Inclusive of the bounding cysteine and phenylalanine, the CDR3 is 10 residues long. The read is trimmed to its CDR3 DNA, 30 bases read in frame from base 1. CDR1 and CDR2 are drawn from the germline V gene (reference sequence): DFQATT, SNEGSKA. Tumor libraries used mostly around 4.6 ug of input genomic DNA for survey sequencing, with two replicates per sample. TCRbeta libraries were prepared with the immunoSEQ hsTCRbeta kit according to the manufacturer's instructions. The completed libraries were mixed into a single pool at 3 nM, then sequenced with an Illumina NovaSeq 6000 S4 flow cell. In the authors' own workflow: Raw data preprocessing and quality control were performed with the immunoSEQ Analyzer. The analysis was limited to productive rearrangements, and each clonotype was defined by a unique CDR3 amino acid sequence. Repertoire clonality was estimated as the Gini-Simpson index, which was computed with the R package tcR. Student's t test was used to compare Gini indices, and Pearson correlation was used to assess associations with tumor size change. Drawn from immuneACCESS, this table holds only the in-frame rearrangements with V and J called that TCRdb kept. Clones are partly lost; checked studies trace under half to an unresolved V gene and leave the rest unexplained. The D gene and trimming were derived from the DNA, and the V and J assignments and clone size from that table. The sample profile shows about 12,000 clones; around 58% of them were found once. The top ten clonotypes cover about 12% of the sample.

What this sample's time point label stands for: before neoadjuvant nivolumab. None of the patients had received prior systemic or radiation treatment, and all were newly diagnosed with stage II-IVA oral cavity squamous cell carcinoma. The cohort was made up of patients with locally advanced, HPV-negative oral cavity squamous cell carcinoma. Samples were obtained from a longitudinal correlative study of a single-arm phase II trial of neoadjuvant nivolumab in oral cavity squamous cell carcinoma. Genomic DNA-based TCRbeta sequencing was performed on subject-matched pre- and post-treatment PBMCs and tumors from three responders and three non-responders. The Maxwell RSC DNA from Tissue kit was used to isolate genomic DNA from tumor tissue.

The chain was built from TRBV20-1 and TRBJ2-1; a tentative D call is TRBD2 (5 bases match). This clonotype originated in a person between 40 and 85 years old with oral cavity squamous cell carcinoma. The specimen was tumor tissue, collected before nivolumab (anti-PD-1) treatment. The DNA sequence is given as TGCAGTGCCGGGGTGGATGAGCAGTTCTTC. It is translated as CSAGVDEQFF.